The next 11 T cell receptor beta chains were all read from a single sample in a study of CD8+ T cells in alopecia areata. RNA was isolated and reverse transcribed to cDNA, the sequencing template. TCRdb's copy holds only in-frame clones and misses some; the assay was immunoSEQ multiplex PCR. This table holds 150,000 or so clones, around 86% found once. The sequences come from CD8+ T cells sorted from blood, collected at week 0. The receptor set was obtained from a human donor with alopecia areata.

This chain links TRBV7-8 with TRBJ2-1; 9 positions match TRBD2. CDR3 size: 15 residues. J gave up 5 bases and V 3 bases, and 5 bases lay outside the gene matches. CDR1 SGHVS and CDR2 FQNEAQ come from the germline V gene. CDR3 DNA sequence: TGTGCCAGCAGCTTGATAGCGGGGGCCCACAATGAGCAGTTCTTC. The encoded protein is CASSLIAGAHNEQFF.

This rearrangement joins TRBV5-4 to TRBJ1-4, with D possibly being TRBD1 (6 bases). This CDR3 is 15 amino acids long. Between the trimmed V and J ends, which lost 4 bases and 2 bases, there was a span of 12 bases. The V gene's germline CDR1 is SGHNT and CDR2 YYREEE (reference sequence). CDR3 sequence: CASSLLGGTNEKLFF. The CDR3 DNA sequence: TGTGCCAGCAGCCTCTTAGGGGGGACTAATGAAAAACTGTTTTTT.

The rearrangement links TRBV18 to TRBJ2-7; maybe TRBD1 (6 bases). Germline loops: CDR1 KGHSH, CDR2 LQKENI. The CDR3 covers 14 residues. V lost 4 bases, J lost 3 bases, and 13 bases lay in between. The CDR3 protein is CASSHRDKSYEQYF. The CDR3 nucleotides are TGTGCCAGCTCACACCGGGACAAGAGCTACGAGCAGTACTTC.

A note on this clone: At one end, the junction sequence differs from germline, possibly due to a read error. At the DNA level, this CDR3 is encoded by other sequences in the same sample as well. The chain carries TRBV5-4 and TRBJ2-1; D is possibly TRBD1 (5 bases). In germline, CDR1 is SGHNT, CDR2 YYREEE (reference sequence). The CDR3 spans 13 residues. The CDR3 is CASSLGQPNEQFF. For the CDR3, the DNA is TGTGCCAGCAGCTTGGGACAGCCCAATGAACAGTTCTTC. The whole variable domain, remainder taken from reference TRBV5-4 and TRBJ2-1, is ETGVTQSPTHLIKTRGQQVTLRCSSQSGHNTVSWYQQALGQGPQFIFQYYREEENGRGNFPPRFSGLQFPNYSSELNVNALELDDSALYLCASSLGQPNEQFFGPGTRLTVL.

The J gene is TRBJ2-1, the V gene TRBV5-1, with D perhaps matching TRBD1 (5 bases). Germline loops: CDR1 SGHRS, CDR2 YFSETQ. This CDR3 has 15 residues. The V and J ends lost 4 bases and 2 bases respectively, with 13 bases between them. The CDR3 region has the DNA TGCGCCAGCAGCGCCGACAGTCGGCCCTACAATGAGCAGTTCTTC. Translating it yields CASSADSRPYNEQFF.

There are a few counts of this clone. The rearrangement uses TRBV14 and TRBJ2-3; D is uncertain. The CDR3 is made up of 12 amino acids. Trimming stripped 4 bases from V and 4 bases from J, with 6 bases between. CDR1 SGHDN and CDR2 FVKESK come from the germline V gene. CDR3 loop: CASSLGADTQYF. CDR3 nucleotides: TGTGCCAGCAGCCTTGGGGCAGATACGCAGTATTTT.

This sequence joins TRBV19 and TRBJ1-5; 7 bases are a match to TRBD1. This CDR3 has 14 amino acids. Losses at the gene ends were 8 bases for V and 3 bases for J; bases not matched to a gene: 7. Germline V CDR1 and CDR2: LNHDA, SQIVND (reference sequence). DNA for the CDR3: TGTGCCAGTCTGTCAACAGGGGCCAATCAGCCCCAGCATTTT. It translates to CASLSTGANQPQHF.

This chain links TRBV9 with TRBJ2-1, with D possibly being TRBD1 or TRBD2 (5 bases each). The CDR3 is 17 amino acids. CDR1 SGDLS and CDR2 YYNGEE come from the germline V gene. Trimming cost V 0 bases and J 1 base, with 14 bases left between them. CDR3 amino acids: CASSVDSARGSYNEQFF. The CDR3 region has the DNA TGTGCCAGCAGCGTAGATAGCGCGAGGGGTTCCTACAATGAGCAGTTCTTC.

The chain employs TRBV27 and TRBJ2-1; 9 bases align to TRBD1. Trimming removed 5 bases from V and 6 bases from J; junction bases left unmatched: 8. The length of the CDR3 is 15 residues. Germline V gene lookup returns CDR1 MNHEY and CDR2 SMNVEV (reference sequence). The CDR3 loop reads CASSTGTGLANEQFF. The CDR3 DNA sequence: TGTGCCAGCAGTACTGGGACAGGGTTGGCCAATGAGCAGTTCTTC.

V gene TRBV2 combines with J gene TRBJ2-5; D is uncertain. Germline lookup yields CDR1 SNHLY and CDR2 FYNNEI. The CDR3 spans 10 residues. Deletions cut 5 bases from V and 11 bases from J, with 9 bases between. For the CDR3, the DNA is TGTGCCAGCAGTACCCTAGAGCAGTACTTC. This translates into CASSTLEQYF.

This chain uses TRBV6-1 with TRBJ2-7; TRBD1 or TRBD2 may be the D gene (5 bases each). V shed 4 bases and J shed 3 bases, with 19 bases lying between them. This CDR3 region has 16 residues. Looked up from germline, CDR1 is MNHNS and CDR2 is SASEGT. The DNA of the CDR3 is TGTGCCAGCAGTGTATTGGAGATCGGGACGTACTACGAGCAGTACTTC. Encoded protein: CASSVLEIGTYYEQYF.